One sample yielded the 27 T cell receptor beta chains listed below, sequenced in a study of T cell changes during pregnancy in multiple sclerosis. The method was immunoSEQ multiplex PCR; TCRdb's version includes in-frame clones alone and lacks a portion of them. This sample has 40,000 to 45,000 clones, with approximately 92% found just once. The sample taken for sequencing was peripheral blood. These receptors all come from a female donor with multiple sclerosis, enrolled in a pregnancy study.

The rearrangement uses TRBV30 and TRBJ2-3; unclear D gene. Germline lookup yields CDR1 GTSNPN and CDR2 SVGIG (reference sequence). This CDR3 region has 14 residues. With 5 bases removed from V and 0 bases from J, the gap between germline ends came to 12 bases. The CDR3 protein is CAWHRQASTDTQYF. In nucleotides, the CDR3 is TGTGCCTGGCACCGACAAGCTAGCACAGATACGCAGTATTTT.

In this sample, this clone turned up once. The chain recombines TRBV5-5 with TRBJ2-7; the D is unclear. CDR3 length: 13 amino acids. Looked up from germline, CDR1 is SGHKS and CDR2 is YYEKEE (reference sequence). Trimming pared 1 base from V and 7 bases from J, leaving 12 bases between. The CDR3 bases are TGTGCCAGCAGCTTGCTAGGACCCCTGGAGCAGTACTTC. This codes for CASSLLGPLEQYF.

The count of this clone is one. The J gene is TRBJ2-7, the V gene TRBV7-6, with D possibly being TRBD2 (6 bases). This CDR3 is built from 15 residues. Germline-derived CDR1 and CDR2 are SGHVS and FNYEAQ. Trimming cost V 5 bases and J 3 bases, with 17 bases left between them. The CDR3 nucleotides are TGTGCCAGCAGCCGCTGGGGGACGGGGGACTACGAGCAGTACTTC. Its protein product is CASSRWGTGDYEQYF.

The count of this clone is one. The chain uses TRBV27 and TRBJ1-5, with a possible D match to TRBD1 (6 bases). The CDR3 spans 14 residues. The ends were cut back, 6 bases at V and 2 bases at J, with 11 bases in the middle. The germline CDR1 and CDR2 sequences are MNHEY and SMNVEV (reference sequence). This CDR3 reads CASSSGGGNQPQHF. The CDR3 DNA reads TGTGCCAGCAGCTCTGGGGGCGGCAATCAGCCCCAGCATTTT.

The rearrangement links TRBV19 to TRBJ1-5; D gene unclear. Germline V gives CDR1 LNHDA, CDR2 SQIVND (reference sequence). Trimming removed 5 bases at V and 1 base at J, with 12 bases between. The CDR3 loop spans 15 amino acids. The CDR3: CASSLWGPSNQPQHF. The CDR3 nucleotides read TGTGCCAGTAGTTTGTGGGGTCCGAGCAATCAGCCCCAGCATTTT.

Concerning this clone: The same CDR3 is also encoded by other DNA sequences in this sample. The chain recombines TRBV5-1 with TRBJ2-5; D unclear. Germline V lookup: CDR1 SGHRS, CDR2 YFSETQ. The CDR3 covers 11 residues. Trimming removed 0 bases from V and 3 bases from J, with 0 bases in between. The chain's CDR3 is CASSLEETQYF. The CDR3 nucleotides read TGCGCCAGCAGCTTGGAAGAGACCCAGTACTTC.

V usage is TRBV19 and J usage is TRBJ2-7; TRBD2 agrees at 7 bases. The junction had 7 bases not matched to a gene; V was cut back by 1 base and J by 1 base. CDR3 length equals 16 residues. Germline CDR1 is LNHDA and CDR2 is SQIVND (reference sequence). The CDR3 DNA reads TGTGCCAGTAGTATAGGGGGTACAGCGGGGTCCTACGAGCAGTACTTC. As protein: CASSIGGTAGSYEQYF. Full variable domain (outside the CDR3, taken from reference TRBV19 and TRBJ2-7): DGGITQSPKYLFRKEGQNVTLSCEQNLNHDAMYWYRQDPGQGLRLIYYSQIVNDFQKGDIAEGYSVSREKKESFPLTVTSAQKNPTAFYLCASSIGGTAGSYEQYFGPGTRLTVT.

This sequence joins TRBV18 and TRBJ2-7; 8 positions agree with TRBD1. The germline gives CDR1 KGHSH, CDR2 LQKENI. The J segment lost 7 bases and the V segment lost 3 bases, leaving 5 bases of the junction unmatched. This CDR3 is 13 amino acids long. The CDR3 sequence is CASSPTGAGEQYF. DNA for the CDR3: TGTGCCAGCTCACCGACAGGGGCGGGGGAGCAGTACTTC.

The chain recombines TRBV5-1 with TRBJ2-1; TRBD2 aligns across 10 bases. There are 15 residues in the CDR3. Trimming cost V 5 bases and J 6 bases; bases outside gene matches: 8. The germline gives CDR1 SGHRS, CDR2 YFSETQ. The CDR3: CASRVGASGSNEQFF. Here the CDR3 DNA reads TGCGCCAGCAGGGTGGGGGCTAGCGGGAGCAATGAGCAGTTCTTC. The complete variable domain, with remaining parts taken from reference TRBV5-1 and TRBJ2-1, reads KAGVTQTPRYLIKTRGQQVTLSCSPISGHRSVSWYQQTPGQGLQFLFEYFSETQRNKGNFPGRFSGRQFSNSRSEMNVSTLELGDSALYLCASRVGASGSNEQFFGPGTRLTVL.

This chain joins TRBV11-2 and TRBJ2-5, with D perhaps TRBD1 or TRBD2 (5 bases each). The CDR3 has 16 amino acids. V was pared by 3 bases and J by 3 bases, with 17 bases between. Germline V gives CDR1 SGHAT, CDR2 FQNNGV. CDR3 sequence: CASSLYIGALEETQYF. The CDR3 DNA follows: TGTGCCAGCAGCTTGTATATCGGGGCACTCGAAGAGACCCAGTACTTC.

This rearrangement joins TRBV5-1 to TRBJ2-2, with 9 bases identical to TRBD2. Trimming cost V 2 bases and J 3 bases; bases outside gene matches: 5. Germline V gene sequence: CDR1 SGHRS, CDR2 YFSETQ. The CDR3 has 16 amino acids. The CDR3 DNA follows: TGCGCCAGCAGCTTAGGCGCGGGAGGGTACACCGGGGAGCTGTTTTTT. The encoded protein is CASSLGAGGYTGELFF.

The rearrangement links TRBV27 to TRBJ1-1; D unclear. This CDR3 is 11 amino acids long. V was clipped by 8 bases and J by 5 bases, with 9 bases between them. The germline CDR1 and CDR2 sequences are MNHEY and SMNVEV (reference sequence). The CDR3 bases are TGTGCCAGCCGAAGGGAGACTGAAGCTTTCTTT. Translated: CASRRETEAFF.

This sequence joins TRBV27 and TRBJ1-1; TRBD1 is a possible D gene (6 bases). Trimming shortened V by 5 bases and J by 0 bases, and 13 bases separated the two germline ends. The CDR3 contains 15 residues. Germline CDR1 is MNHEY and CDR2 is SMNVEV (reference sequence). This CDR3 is CASSRGGHLNTEAFF. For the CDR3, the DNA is TGTGCCAGCAGTAGGGGGGGGCATCTGAACACTGAAGCTTTCTTT.

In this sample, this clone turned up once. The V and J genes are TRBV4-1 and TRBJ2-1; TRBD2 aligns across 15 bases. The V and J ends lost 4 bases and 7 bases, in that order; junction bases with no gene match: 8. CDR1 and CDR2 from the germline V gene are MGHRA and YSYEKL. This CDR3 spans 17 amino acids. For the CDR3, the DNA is TGCGCCAGCAGCCGAGGACTAGCGGGAGGGCCTAGGAATGAGCAGTTCTTC. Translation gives CASSRGLAGGPRNEQFF.

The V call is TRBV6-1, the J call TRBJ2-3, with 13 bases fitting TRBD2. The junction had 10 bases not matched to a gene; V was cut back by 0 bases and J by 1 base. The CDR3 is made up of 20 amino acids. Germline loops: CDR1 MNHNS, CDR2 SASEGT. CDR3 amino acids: CASSEARAHTSGRGTDTQYF. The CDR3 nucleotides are TGTGCCAGCAGTGAAGCCCGGGCCCACACTAGCGGGAGGGGCACAGATACGCAGTATTTT.

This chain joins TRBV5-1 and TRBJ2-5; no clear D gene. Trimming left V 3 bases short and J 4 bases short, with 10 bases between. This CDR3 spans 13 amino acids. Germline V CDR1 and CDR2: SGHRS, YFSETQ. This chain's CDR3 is CASSSRSGETQYF. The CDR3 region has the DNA TGCGCCAGCAGCTCGCGCTCAGGAGAGACCCAGTACTTC. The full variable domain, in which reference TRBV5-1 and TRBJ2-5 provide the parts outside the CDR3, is KAGVTQTPRYLIKTRGQQVTLSCSPISGHRSVSWYQQTPGQGLQFLFEYFSETQRNKGNFPGRFSGRQFSNSRSEMNVSTLELGDSALYLCASSSRSGETQYFGPGTRLLVL.

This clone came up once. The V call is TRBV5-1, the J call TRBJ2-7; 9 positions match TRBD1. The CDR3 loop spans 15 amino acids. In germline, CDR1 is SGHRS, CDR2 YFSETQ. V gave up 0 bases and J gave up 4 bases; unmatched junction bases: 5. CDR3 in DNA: TGCGCCAGCAGCTTGGCGACAGGGGGTATGTACGAGCAGTACTTC. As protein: CASSLATGGMYEQYF.

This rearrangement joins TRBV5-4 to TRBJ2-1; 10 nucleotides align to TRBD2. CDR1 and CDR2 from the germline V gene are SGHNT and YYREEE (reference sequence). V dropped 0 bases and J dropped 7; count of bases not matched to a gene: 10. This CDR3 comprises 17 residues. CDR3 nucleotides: TGTGCCAGCAGCTTGGGCGGTAGCGGGAGGCCCGGGAATGAGCAGTTCTTC. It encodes CASSLGGSGRPGNEQFF.

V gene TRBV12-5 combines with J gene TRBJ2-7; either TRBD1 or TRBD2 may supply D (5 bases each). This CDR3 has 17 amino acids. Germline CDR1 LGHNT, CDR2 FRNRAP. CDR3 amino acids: CAVLLPGRRHDFYEQYF. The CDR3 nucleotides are TGTGCCGTCCTCCTACCGGGACGGCGCCACGATTTCTACGAGCAGTACTTC.

CDR3 region: CASIPGGSQETQYF. The CDR3 DNA follows: TGCGCCAGTATACCGGGGGGAAGCCAAGAGACCCAGTACTTC. The V call is TRBV5-1, the J call TRBJ2-5; 7 nucleotides match TRBD2. The trim removed 8 bases at V and 1 base at J, leaving 8 bases unmatched. The CDR3 loop spans 14 amino acids. Germline loops: CDR1 SGHRS, CDR2 YFSETQ.

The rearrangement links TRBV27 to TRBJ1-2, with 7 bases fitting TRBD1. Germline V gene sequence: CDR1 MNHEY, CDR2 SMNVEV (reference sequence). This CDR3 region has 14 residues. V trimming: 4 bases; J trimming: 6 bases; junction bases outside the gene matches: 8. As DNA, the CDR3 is TGTGCCAGCAGTTCAGGGGGGAGGGTTAATGGCTACACCTTC. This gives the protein CASSSGGRVNGYTF.

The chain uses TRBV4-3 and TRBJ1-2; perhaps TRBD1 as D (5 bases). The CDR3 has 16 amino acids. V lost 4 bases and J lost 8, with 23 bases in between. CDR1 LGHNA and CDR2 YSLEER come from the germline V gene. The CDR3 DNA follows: TGCGCCAGCAGCCTCGGGGGGTCCGATTTGGGCGGAGGCTACACCTTC. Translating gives CASSLGGSDLGGGYTF.

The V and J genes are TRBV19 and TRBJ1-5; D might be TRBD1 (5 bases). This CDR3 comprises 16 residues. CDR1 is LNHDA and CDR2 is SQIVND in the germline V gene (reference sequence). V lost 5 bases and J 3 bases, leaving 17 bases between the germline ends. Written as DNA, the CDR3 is TGTGCCAGTAGTGCCATGGGACCGGAAAACAATCAGCCCCAGCATTTT. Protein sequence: CASSAMGPENNQPQHF.

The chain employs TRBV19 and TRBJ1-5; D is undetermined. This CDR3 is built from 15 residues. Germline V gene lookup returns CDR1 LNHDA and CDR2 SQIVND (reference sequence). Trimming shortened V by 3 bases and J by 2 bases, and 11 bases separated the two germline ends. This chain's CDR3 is CASSMWERGNQPQHF. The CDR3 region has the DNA TGTGCCAGTAGTATGTGGGAGCGGGGCAATCAGCCCCAGCATTTT. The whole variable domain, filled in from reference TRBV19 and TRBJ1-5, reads DGGITQSPKYLFRKEGQNVTLSCEQNLNHDAMYWYRQDPGQGLRLIYYSQIVNDFQKGDIAEGYSVSREKKESFPLTVTSAQKNPTAFYLCASSMWERGNQPQHFGDGTRLSIL.

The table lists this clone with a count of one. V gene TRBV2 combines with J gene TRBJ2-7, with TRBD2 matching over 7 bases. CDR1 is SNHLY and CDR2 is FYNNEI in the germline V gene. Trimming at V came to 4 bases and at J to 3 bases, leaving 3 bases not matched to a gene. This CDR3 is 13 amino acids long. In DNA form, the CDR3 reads TGTGCCAGCAGTGGGGAGGGAGTCTACGAGCAGTACTTC. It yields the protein CASSGEGVYEQYF.

The DNA of the CDR3 is TGTGCCGCGGGGGCGGGAGGGCCCGGGGAGACCCAGTACTTC. Translating gives CAAGAGGPGETQYF. This chain connects TRBV27 to TRBJ2-5, with 9 bases lining up with TRBD2. The V segment lost 11 bases and the J segment 5 bases; nucleotides outside the gene matches: 12. CDR1 and CDR2 from the germline V gene are MNHEY and SMNVEV (reference sequence). This CDR3 spans 14 amino acids.

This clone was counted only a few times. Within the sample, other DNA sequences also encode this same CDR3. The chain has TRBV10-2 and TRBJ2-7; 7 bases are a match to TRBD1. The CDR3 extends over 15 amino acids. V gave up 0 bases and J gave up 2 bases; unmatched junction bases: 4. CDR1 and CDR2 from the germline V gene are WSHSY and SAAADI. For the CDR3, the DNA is TGCGCCAGCAGTGAGTCCAACAGGGGCACCTACGAGCAGTACTTC. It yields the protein CASSESNRGTYEQYF.